This T cell receptor beta chain was sequenced for a study of identifying expanded T cells in peripheral blood. Study-level findings and limits: Variance in clone template counts between roughly two-week samples significantly increased with total template count across all healthy donors. Over about two and four weeks, about 15 and 18 clones changed, versus roughly 1.1 between replicates.

Only one count was recorded for this clone. Its specificity is unknown. CDR3 length equals 13 residues. Between the trimmed V and J ends, which lost 6 bases and 2 bases, there was a span of 11 bases. The germline V gene has CDR1 KGHSH and CDR2 LQKENI. Profiled with immunoSEQ multiplex PCR; TCRdb holds only in-frame clones, not every one. The sample has roughly 63,000 clones, approximately 80% seen once. Healthy donors had no documented immune events, such as infections, while sampled. The chain uses TRBV18 and TRBJ2-7; possible D gene TRBD2, 5 bases. Sequenced input: blood. The TCR originated in a person aged 18 to 75 in good health. CDR3 sequence (DNA): TGTGCCAGCTCTGCGGGCCGAACCTACGAGCAGTACTTC. Its translation is CASSAGRTYEQYF.